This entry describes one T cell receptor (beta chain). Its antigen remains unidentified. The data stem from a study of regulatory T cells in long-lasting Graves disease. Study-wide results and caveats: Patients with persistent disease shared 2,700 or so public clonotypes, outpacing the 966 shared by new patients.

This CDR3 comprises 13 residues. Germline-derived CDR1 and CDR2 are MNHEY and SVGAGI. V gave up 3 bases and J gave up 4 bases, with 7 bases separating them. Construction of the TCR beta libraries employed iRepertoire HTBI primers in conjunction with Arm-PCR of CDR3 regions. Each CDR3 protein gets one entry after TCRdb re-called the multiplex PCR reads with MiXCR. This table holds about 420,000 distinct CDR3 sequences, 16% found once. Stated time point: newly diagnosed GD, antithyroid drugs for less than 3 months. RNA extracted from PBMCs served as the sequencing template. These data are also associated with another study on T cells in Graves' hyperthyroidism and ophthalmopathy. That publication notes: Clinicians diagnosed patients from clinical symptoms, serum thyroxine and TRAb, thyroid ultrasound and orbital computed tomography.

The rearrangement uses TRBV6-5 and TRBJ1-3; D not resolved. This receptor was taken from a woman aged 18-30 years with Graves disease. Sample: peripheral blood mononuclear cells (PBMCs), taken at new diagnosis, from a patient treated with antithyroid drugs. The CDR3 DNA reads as TGTGCCAGCAGTTATTTTCCGGGAAACACCATATATTTT. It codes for CASSYFPGNTIYF.